This is a list of T cell receptor beta chains from one sample in a study of prognosis after radiotherapy for stage I lung cancer. TCRdb redid the calling of the multiplex PCR reads with MiXCR, one entry per CDR3 protein. The data contain fewer than 35,000 distinct CDR3 sequences, around half of them seen just once; the ten biggest clones take up 15% to 20%. Sequencing used PBMCs, obtained before or after stereotactic body radiation therapy (not recorded which). Source of these receptors: a donor of 50 years or more with non-small cell lung cancer. Each CDR3 is given with its conserved first and last residue. A D gene is named only where the DNA matches it firmly. Rows may omit the clone size; those that give it use once, few, many or a size class.

D gene: .; clone size: .; J gene: TRBJ2-2; V gene: TRBV6-1; CDR3 length: 16; CDR3 DNA: TGTGCCAACAGTGAATTACCGTCAAGTTGGATCGGGGAGCTGTTTTTT; CDR3 protein: CANSELPSSWIGELFF
D gene: .; clone size: .; J gene: TRBJ2-3; V gene: TRBV2; CDR3 length: 10; CDR3 DNA: TGTGCCAGCGCCGTAGTTACGCAGTATTTT; CDR3 protein: CASAVVTQYF
D gene: TRBD2; clone size: .; J gene: TRBJ2-7; V gene: TRBV20-1; CDR3 length: 21; CDR3 DNA: TGCAGTGCTAGGGGCACGGCAGGACTAGCGGGAGAGTCAAAAAAGTTATACGAGCAGTACTTC; CDR3 protein: CSARGTAGLAGESKKLYEQYF
D gene: TRBD2; clone size: many; J gene: TRBJ2-1; V gene: TRBV24-1; CDR3 length: 16; CDR3 DNA: TGTGCCACCAGTGACCCACTAGCGGGAGGGAACAATGAGCAGTTCTTC; CDR3 protein: CATSDPLAGGNNEQFF
D gene: .; clone size: medium-sized; J gene: TRBJ1-3; V gene: TRBV6-1; CDR3 length: 14; CDR3 DNA: TGTGCCAGCAGCCGATACGGACAAGCGAACACCATATATTTT; CDR3 protein: CASSRYGQANTIYF
D gene: TRBD2; clone size: .; J gene: TRBJ2-3; V gene: TRBV4-3; CDR3 length: 19; CDR3 DNA: TGCGCCAGCAGCCAAGATATTGTCGCGGCTAGCGGGGGAACAGATACGCAGTATTTT; CDR3 protein: CASSQDIVAASGGTDTQYF
D gene: .; clone size: many; J gene: TRBJ2-2; V gene: TRBV6-1; CDR3 length: 19; CDR3 DNA: TGTGCCAGCAGTGAACTCCGGGCTGGGGGCTGGGCGAACACCGGGGAGCTGTTTTTT; CDR3 protein: CASSELRAGGWANTGELFF
D gene: TRBD2; clone size: many; J gene: TRBJ2-7; V gene: TRBV20-1; CDR3 length: 19; CDR3 DNA: TGCAGTGCTAGAACCCCGGGACTCCCTGCTAGCGGGAGAATAGGCGAGCAGTACTTC; CDR3 protein: CSARTPGLPASGRIGEQYF
D gene: .; clone size: .; J gene: TRBJ1-2; V gene: TRBV12-3/TRBV12-4; CDR3 length: 16; CDR3 DNA: TGTGCCACCATTTGCAGGTGCGAATTTTCTTACTATGGCTACACCTTC; CDR3 protein: CATICRCEFSYYGYTF
D gene: TRBD2; clone size: many; J gene: TRBJ2-3; V gene: TRBV2; CDR3 length: 18; CDR3 DNA: TGTGCCAGCCTGCTCGTGGGGGGGAGAAGAAGAAACACAGATACGCAGTATTTT; CDR3 protein: CASLLVGGRRRNTDTQYF
D gene: .; clone size: .; J gene: TRBJ1-1; V gene: TRBV20-1; CDR3 length: 11; CDR3 DNA: TGCACCACTGTAGTGGGCCCTGAAGCTTTCTTT; CDR3 protein: CTTVVGPEAFF
D gene: TRBD1; clone size: medium-sized; J gene: TRBJ1-2; V gene: TRBV5-1; CDR3 length: 15; CDR3 DNA: TGCGCCAGCAGCTTGGATCTGGCAGGGGGTAGTGGCTACACCTTC; CDR3 protein: CASSLDLAGGSGYTF
D gene: .; clone size: medium-sized; J gene: TRBJ2-1; V gene: TRBV11-3; CDR3 length: 15; CDR3 DNA: TGTGCCAGCAGCTTTGGTGGCGGAGACTACAATGAGCAGTTCTTC; CDR3 protein: CASSFGGGDYNEQFF
D gene: .; clone size: .; J gene: TRBJ2-7; V gene: TRBV7-8; CDR3 length: 15; CDR3 DNA: TGTGCCAGCGGCTTAGGCCGGGGACGGAGCGACGAGCAGTACTTC; CDR3 protein: CASGLGRGRSDEQYF
D gene: TRBD1; clone size: many; J gene: TRBJ1-2; V gene: TRBV4-3; CDR3 length: 16; CDR3 DNA: TGCGCCAGCAGCCAAGACGCGACAGGGACCAACTATGGCTACACCTTC; CDR3 protein: CASSQDATGTNYGYTF
D gene: TRBD1; clone size: .; J gene: TRBJ1-3; V gene: TRBV30; CDR3 length: 15; CDR3 DNA: TGTGCCTGGAGTGTACTCCGGGACAGGGGAAACACCATATATTTT; CDR3 protein: CAWSVLRDRGNTIYF
D gene: .; clone size: .; J gene: TRBJ1-1; V gene: TRBV24-1; CDR3 length: 15; CDR3 DNA: TGTGCCACCAGTGATTCCGGAGCGGGGAGGACTGAAGCTTTCTTT; CDR3 protein: CATSDSGAGRTEAFF
D gene: .; clone size: many; J gene: TRBJ2-4; V gene: TRBV4-1; CDR3 length: 15; CDR3 DNA: TGCGCCAGCAGCCGAGGTTCAGGTATGCAGGACATTCAGTACTTC; CDR3 protein: CASSRGSGMQDIQYF
D gene: .; clone size: many; J gene: TRBJ2-3; V gene: TRBV5-1; CDR3 length: 14; CDR3 DNA: TGCGCCAGCAGCGAGGCCACCCCGAAGGATACGCAGTATTTT; CDR3 protein: CASSEATPKDTQYF
D gene: TRBD2; clone size: many; J gene: TRBJ2-2; V gene: TRBV7-6; CDR3 length: 19; CDR3 DNA: TGTGCCAGCAGCCTTAGCTCCCTAGCGGCACCGGCGAACACCGGGGAGCTGTTTTTT; CDR3 protein: CASSLSSLAAPANTGELFF
D gene: TRBD1; clone size: .; J gene: TRBJ1-5; V gene: TRBV6-1; CDR3 length: 16; CDR3 DNA: TGTGCCAGCAGTGGATGGGACAGGGTATCCAATCAGCCCCAGCATTTT; CDR3 protein: CASSGWDRVSNQPQHF
D gene: TRBD2; clone size: .; J gene: TRBJ2-3; V gene: TRBV9; CDR3 length: 18; CDR3 DNA: TGTTCCAGCAGCGTAGGAGGGGGAGCGGGAGGTCCGGGAGATACGCAGTATTTT; CDR3 protein: CSSSVGGGAGGPGDTQYF
D gene: TRBD2; clone size: .; J gene: TRBJ2-2; V gene: TRBV29-1; CDR3 length: 15; CDR3 DNA: TGCAGCGTTGGGGGACTGCGGGAGACCTCCGTGGAGCTGTTTTTT; CDR3 protein: CSVGGLRETSVELFF
D gene: .; clone size: .; J gene: TRBJ1-1; V gene: TRBV19; CDR3 length: 13; CDR3 DNA: TGTGCCAGTAACACAATTCCGAACACTGAAGCTTTCTTT; CDR3 protein: CASNTIPNTEAFF
D gene: .; clone size: many; J gene: TRBJ1-2; V gene: TRBV4-3; CDR3 length: 15; CDR3 DNA: TGCGCCAGCAGCCAAGGAAGGGGCGTAGGCTATGGCTACACCTTC; CDR3 protein: CASSQGRGVGYGYTF
D gene: .; clone size: many; J gene: TRBJ2-7; V gene: TRBV29-1; CDR3 length: 13; CDR3 DNA: TGCAGCGTTGGAATGGATGGAGTCTACGAGCAGTACTTC; CDR3 protein: CSVGMDGVYEQYF
D gene: .; clone size: once; J gene: TRBJ1-1; V gene: TRBV28; CDR3 length: 17; CDR3 DNA: TGTGCCAGCAGCCCACCAGGGTCTTCAGGGAAGGCAACTGAAGCTTTCTTT; CDR3 protein: CASSPPGSSGKATEAFF
D gene: .; clone size: .; J gene: TRBJ2-3; V gene: TRBV7-6; CDR3 length: 17; CDR3 DNA: TGTGCCAGCAGCTTAGGGACGCACGGGGACGGGGAAGATACGCAGTATTTT; CDR3 protein: CASSLGTHGDGEDTQYF
D gene: .; clone size: .; J gene: TRBJ2-1; V gene: TRBV12-3/TRBV12-4; CDR3 length: 15; CDR3 DNA: TGTGCCAGCAGCCACGGATCCGGTAGAGACAATGAGCAGTTCTTC; CDR3 protein: CASSHGSGRDNEQFF
D gene: .; clone size: many; J gene: TRBJ1-2; V gene: TRBV28; CDR3 length: 13; CDR3 DNA: TGTGCCAGCAGTTTAGCCCATAACTATGGCTACACCTTC; CDR3 protein: CASSLAHNYGYTF
D gene: .; clone size: many; J gene: TRBJ1-5; V gene: TRBV6-2/TRBV6-3; CDR3 length: 15; CDR3 DNA: TGTGCCAGCAGTTACGGGACACAAGGGAATCAGCCCCAGCATTTT; CDR3 protein: CASSYGTQGNQPQHF
D gene: .; clone size: many; J gene: TRBJ2-1; V gene: TRBV5-8; CDR3 length: 14; CDR3 DNA: TGTGCCAGCAGTAAACTAGGAGCTGAGAATGAGCAGTTCTTC; CDR3 protein: CASSKLGAENEQFF
D gene: TRBD2; clone size: .; J gene: TRBJ2-1; V gene: TRBV9; CDR3 length: 21; CDR3 DNA: TGTGCCAGCAGCTTTACAGCTACTAGCGCCATAGCAGGAAGCCAATCCAATGAGCAGTTCTTC; CDR3 protein: CASSFTATSAIAGSQSNEQFF
D gene: .; clone size: .; J gene: TRBJ2-7; V gene: TRBV12-3/TRBV12-4; CDR3 length: 14; CDR3 DNA: TGTGCCAGCAGGAACACAGGTGGGGTAGACGAGCAGTACTTC; CDR3 protein: CASRNTGGVDEQYF
D gene: .; clone size: .; J gene: TRBJ2-7; V gene: TRBV6-2/TRBV6-3; CDR3 length: 16; CDR3 DNA: TGTGCCAGTAGGACGGGGAGCGGTAGGTCCTTAGGGGAGCAGTACTTC; CDR3 protein: CASRTGSGRSLGEQYF
D gene: .; clone size: .; J gene: TRBJ2-3; V gene: TRBV11-2; CDR3 length: 11; CDR3 DNA: TGTGCCAGAAGGCGAACAGATACGCAGTATTTT; CDR3 protein: CARRRTDTQYF
D gene: .; clone size: .; J gene: TRBJ2-1; V gene: TRBV6-1; CDR3 length: 14; CDR3 DNA: TGTGCCAGTTTTCGGGACGGGGGTTGGAATGAACAGTTCTTC; CDR3 protein: CASFRDGGWNEQFF
D gene: TRBD1; clone size: medium-sized; J gene: TRBJ2-7; V gene: TRBV6-2/TRBV6-3; CDR3 length: 14; CDR3 DNA: TGTGCCAGCCCTAGGGACAGCGATTCCTACGAGCAGTACTTC; CDR3 protein: CASPRDSDSYEQYF
D gene: .; clone size: many; J gene: TRBJ2-7; V gene: TRBV20-1; CDR3 length: 13; CDR3 DNA: TGCAGTGCTAGTTCACCGACGTACTACGAGCAGTACTTC; CDR3 protein: CSASSPTYYEQYF
D gene: .; clone size: .; J gene: TRBJ2-7; V gene: TRBV5-5; CDR3 length: 15; CDR3 DNA: TGTGCCAGCAGCTCCCGGACGGGTAGCGGATACGAGCAGTACTTC; CDR3 protein: CASSSRTGSGYEQYF
D gene: .; clone size: many; J gene: TRBJ1-1; V gene: TRBV20-1; CDR3 length: 14; CDR3 DNA: TGCAGTGCTCTCCTGGCCGGGAGGGGGACTGAAGCTTTCTTT; CDR3 protein: CSALLAGRGTEAFF
D gene: .; clone size: once; J gene: TRBJ2-7; V gene: TRBV7-2; CDR3 length: 15; CDR3 DNA: TGTGCCAGCAGCTTGCTGAACAGCCGCTCCTACGAGCATCACTTC; CDR3 protein: CASSLLNSRSYEHHF
D gene: .; clone size: few; J gene: TRBJ2-1; V gene: TRBV7-2; CDR3 length: 16; CDR3 DNA: TGTGCCAGCAGCTTGAGCTCCACCGAACGTGGGAATGAGCAGTTCTTC; CDR3 protein: CASSLSSTERGNEQFF
D gene: .; clone size: .; J gene: TRBJ2-2; V gene: TRBV12-3/TRBV12-4; CDR3 length: 17; CDR3 DNA: TGTGCCAGCAGTTTACATCGAGGGCAGGGGTATAACGGGGAGCTGTTTTTT; CDR3 protein: CASSLHRGQGYNGELFF
D gene: .; clone size: few; J gene: TRBJ2-5; V gene: TRBV10-3; CDR3 length: 13; CDR3 DNA: TGTGCCATCAAGACGTTAAACGGGGAGACCCAGTACTTC; CDR3 protein: CAIKTLNGETQYF
D gene: .; clone size: .; J gene: TRBJ2-7; V gene: TRBV28; CDR3 length: 17; CDR3 DNA: TGTGCCAGCGGTTACGGGGTCAAGGGAATTTTCTCCTACGAGCAGTACTTC; CDR3 protein: CASGYGVKGIFSYEQYF
D gene: .; clone size: .; J gene: TRBJ1-6; V gene: TRBV5-4; CDR3 length: 14; CDR3 DNA: TGTGCCAGCAGCCAGGTTCCCTATAATTCACCCCTCCACTTT; CDR3 protein: CASSQVPYNSPLHF
D gene: .; clone size: .; J gene: TRBJ2-2; V gene: TRBV5-1; CDR3 length: 16; CDR3 DNA: TGCGCCAGCAGCTTTCAGGGTATGTTAAGCAGCGGGGAGCTGTTTTTT; CDR3 protein: CASSFQGMLSSGELFF
D gene: .; clone size: medium-sized; J gene: TRBJ2-1; V gene: TRBV11-3; CDR3 length: 13; CDR3 DNA: TGTGCCAGCAGCGAAAAACAGGGAGGCGAGCAGTTCTTC; CDR3 protein: CASSEKQGGEQFF
D gene: .; clone size: medium-sized; J gene: TRBJ1-6; V gene: TRBV5-1; CDR3 length: 14; CDR3 DNA: TGCGCCAGCAGCTTGGCCTTACGAGGATCACCCCTCCACTTT; CDR3 protein: CASSLALRGSPLHF
D gene: .; clone size: .; J gene: TRBJ1-5; V gene: TRBV13; CDR3 length: 20; CDR3 DNA: TGTGCCAGCACCTTTACGACCACGCCCACAGGGATTTTAAGCAATCAGCCCCAGCATTTT; CDR3 protein: CASTFTTTPTGILSNQPQHF